This T cell receptor beta chain was retrieved from a study of regulatory T cells in long-lasting Graves disease. Time point specified: newly diagnosed GD, antithyroid drugs for less than 3 months. The TCR library was prepared using RNA isolated from PBMCs. General observations from the study: TCR diversity was lower in persistent than newly diagnosed Graves' disease.

Construction of the TCR beta libraries employed iRepertoire HTBI primers in conjunction with Arm-PCR of CDR3 regions. TCRdb reanalysed the multiplex PCR reads using MiXCR and keeps one entry per CDR3 protein. This table holds about 440,000 distinct CDR3 sequences, 14% to 15% found once. This clonotype was recorded a few times. Its antigen is not known. These data are also associated with another study on T cells in Graves' hyperthyroidism and ophthalmopathy. This second report adds: First-round RT-PCR of the TCR CDR3 relied on the HTBI primer set.

The sequences come from peripheral blood mononuclear cells (PBMCs), collected at new diagnosis, from a patient treated with antithyroid drugs. The receptor's source is a woman aged 25 to 39 with Graves disease.

In DNA form, the CDR3 reads TGTGCCAGTAGTATCCCCCCCGGGGGCAATGAAAAACTGTTTTTT. Translation: CASSIPPGGNEKLFF. The V call is TRBV19, the J call TRBJ1-4; TRBD1 is a possible D gene (6 bases). Germline V CDR1 and CDR2: LNHDA, SQIVND (reference sequence). The length of the CDR3 is 15 residues. The ends were cut back, 3 bases at V and 5 bases at J, with 13 bases in the middle.